One sample yielded the 21 T cell receptor beta chains listed below, sequenced in a study of blood T cell repertoires in COVID-19. TCRdb keeps only in-frame clones here, not all; method: immunoSEQ multiplex PCR. Seen here are 200,000 to 300,000 clones, roughly 86% observed once, and the top ten hold roughly 6.2%. Source material: peripheral blood. These receptors all come from a woman aged 80 or older with COVID-19, enrolled during active disease.

The rearrangement uses TRBV6-1 and TRBJ1-1; D ambiguous. V was shortened by 2 bases and J by 8 bases, with 12 bases between the two germline ends. Germline-derived CDR1 and CDR2 are MNHNS and SASEGT. CDR3 length: 13 amino acids. The CDR3 nucleotides are TGTGCCAGCAGTGAATATGTCTCCCTGGAAGCTTTCTTT. Protein: CASSEYVSLEAFF.

The genes are TRBV7-8 and TRBJ2-1; D may be TRBD1 (5 bases). The CDR3 is made up of 14 amino acids. Trimming removed 5 bases from V and 8 bases from J, with 16 bases in between. The V gene's germline CDR1 is SGHVS and CDR2 FQNEAQ. DNA of the CDR3: TGTGCCAGCAGCCTCCAGACAGATGAAGATGAGCAGTTCTTC. Translated: CASSLQTDEDEQFF.

The chain carries TRBV7-9 and TRBJ1-4, with D tentatively TRBD1 (5 bases). CDR1 and CDR2 from the germline V gene are SEHNR and FQNEAQ (reference sequence). The CDR3 totals 15 residues. Trimming removed 2 bases at V and 3 bases at J, with 10 bases between. In DNA, the CDR3 is TGTGCCAGCAGCTTACGGGGGATGGCTAATGAAAAACTGTTTTTT. It translates to CASSLRGMANEKLFF. The full variable domain, with the rest looked up from reference TRBV7-9 and TRBJ1-4, is DTGVSQNPRHKITKRGQNVTFRCDPISEHNRLYWYRQTLGQGPEFLTYFQNEAQLEKSRLLSDRFSAERPKGSFSTLEIQRTEQGDSAMYLCASSLRGMANEKLFFGSGTQLSVL.

This clone was counted once. The CDR3 here is CAISEDRGSIFEAFF. CDR3 sequence (DNA): TGTGCCATCAGTGAGGATAGGGGTTCTATATTTGAGGCTTTCTTT. The chain has TRBV10-3 and TRBJ1-1, with D tentatively TRBD1 (5 bases). V was cut by 2 bases and J by 11 bases, with 21 bases left in between. This CDR3 spans 15 amino acids. Germline V gives CDR1 ENHRY, CDR2 SYGVKD.

CDR3: CATSREGNKGRDTQYF. CDR3 DNA sequence: TGTGCCACCAGCAGAGAGGGGAACAAGGGGAGGGATACGCAGTATTTT. J is TRBJ2-3 and V is TRBV15; a weak D match, TRBD2 (6 bases). CDR1 LNHNV and CDR2 YYDKDF come from the germline V gene (reference sequence). The CDR3 is 16 residues long. Trimming took 0 bases from V and 6 from J, leaving 16 bases between them.

This chain uses TRBV28 with TRBJ1-1; D unresolved. This CDR3 has 11 amino acids. V was cut by 8 bases and J by 6 bases, with 10 bases left in between. The V gene's germline CDR1 is MDHEN and CDR2 SYDVKM. DNA of the CDR3: TGTGCCAGCGCCTCTGCGGCTGAAGCTTTCTTT. Its protein is CASASAAEAFF.

The chain carries TRBV7-2 and TRBJ2-3; 7 bases map to TRBD2. Germline lookup yields CDR1 SGHTA and CDR2 FQGNSA. The V gene end was trimmed by 5 bases and the J gene end by 0 bases; junction bases not matched to a gene: 5. The CDR3 has 15 residues. The CDR3 sequence: CASSAQAGSTDTQYF. CDR3 coding DNA: TGTGCCAGCAGCGCCCAAGCGGGGAGCACAGATACGCAGTATTTT.

This clone has just one count. The V call is TRBV7-2, the J call TRBJ1-1, with TRBD1 identical over 9 bases. Trimming removed 5 bases from V and 0 bases from J; junction bases left unmatched: 4. CDR1 is SGHTA and CDR2 is FQGNSA in the germline V gene. The CDR3 loop spans 15 amino acids. CDR3 in amino acids: CASSTQGALNTEAFF. CDR3 nucleotide sequence: TGTGCCAGCAGCACACAGGGGGCCCTGAACACTGAAGCTTTCTTT.

The CDR3 region is CASSLSGRGAFTDTQYF. DNA for the CDR3: TGTGCCAGCAGTTTATCGGGACGCGGGGCGTTCACAGATACGCAGTATTTT. This chain connects TRBV27 to TRBJ2-3; weak D call: TRBD2 (6 bases). The CDR3 spans 17 residues. Germline loops: CDR1 MNHEY, CDR2 SMNVEV (reference sequence). V was pared by 0 bases and J by 2 bases, with 15 bases between.

V usage is TRBV10-3 and J usage is TRBJ2-1, with 15 bases matching TRBD2. V shed 6 bases and J 10 bases; nucleotides not matched to a gene: 7. The CDR3 spans 15 residues. The germline CDR1 and CDR2 sequences are ENHRY and SYGVKD. Here the CDR3 reads CAISVGLAGGQEQFF. The CDR3 nucleotides read TGTGCCATCAGCGTCGGACTAGCGGGGGGGCAGGAGCAGTTCTTC.

Written as DNA, the CDR3 is TGTGCCAGCAGCCACGCCCAGGGAACTAATGAAAAACTGTTTTTT. Translated, it gives CASSHAQGTNEKLFF. The V gene is TRBV3-1 (or the pseudogene TRBV3-2), the J gene TRBJ1-4; a weak D match, TRBD1 (5 bases). V lost 3 bases and J lost 1, with 9 bases in between. The CDR3 length is 15 residues. CDR1 and CDR2 from the germline V gene are LGHDT and YNNKEL (reference sequence).

The CDR3 nucleotides are TGTGCCAGCAGTTCCCCTCGACAGGCCAACTATGGCTACACCTTC. Translating it yields CASSSPRQANYGYTF. The chain carries TRBV6-5 and TRBJ1-2; weak D call: TRBD1 (6 bases). The CDR3 is made up of 15 amino acids. Germline loops: CDR1 MNHEY, CDR2 SVGAGI. V shed 4 bases and J shed 2 bases, with 14 bases lying between them.

This chain links TRBV5-6 with TRBJ2-6; D perhaps matches TRBD1 (6 bases). Trimming removed 0 bases from V and 3 bases from J, with 13 bases in between. CDR3 length equals 17 residues. CDR1 SGHDT and CDR2 YYEEEE come from the germline V gene. The CDR3 coding sequence is TGTGCCAGCAGCTTGGGGTACAGGGCGAGTGGGGCCAACGTCCTGACTTTC. Encoded protein: CASSLGYRASGANVLTF.

This chain uses TRBV3-1 (or the pseudogene TRBV3-2) with TRBJ1-5; D gene ambiguous. Germline assignment: CDR1 LGHDT and CDR2 YNNKEL (reference sequence). V gave up 0 bases and J gave up 7 bases, with 10 bases separating them. This CDR3 has 14 amino acids. The CDR3 bases are TGTGCCAGCAGCCAAGAAGTTAGGAGGCAGCCCCAGCATTTT. Translating gives CASSQEVRRQPQHF.

This clone was detected once. CDR3 region: CASSTRDRGPGGEKLFF. CDR3 bases: TGTGCCAGCAGCACCCGGGACAGGGGGCCGGGGGGAGAAAAACTGTTTTTT. The V call is TRBV5-4, the J call TRBJ1-4; 12 bases line up with TRBD1. V gave up 4 bases and J gave up 8 bases; unmatched junction bases: 12. The CDR3 loop spans 17 amino acids. Germline-derived CDR1 and CDR2 are SGHNT and YYREEE (reference sequence).

V gene TRBV18 combines with J gene TRBJ2-7; possible D gene TRBD1, 6 bases. The germline V gene has CDR1 KGHSH and CDR2 LQKENI. The CDR3 sequence is 13 residues long. V lost 5 bases, J lost 3 bases, and 11 bases lay in between. The CDR3 coding sequence is TGTGCCAGCTCAATCGACAGGAACTACGAGCAGTACTTC. It encodes CASSIDRNYEQYF. Using reference TRBV18 and TRBJ2-7 for the parts outside the CDR3, the full variable domain is NAGVMQNPRHLVRRRGQEARLRCSPMKGHSHVYWYRQLPEEGLKFMVYLQKENIIDESGMPKERFSAEFPKEGPSILRIQQVVRGDSAAYFCASSIDRNYEQYFGPGTRLTVT.

The V gene is TRBV5-4, the J gene TRBJ2-1, with 8 nucleotides matching TRBD2. Looked up from germline, CDR1 is SGHNT and CDR2 is YYREEE (reference sequence). The CDR3 has 15 amino acids. V trimming: 1 base; J trimming: 4 bases; junction bases outside the gene matches: 4. The CDR3 loop is CASSLSGGGYNEQFF. The CDR3 nucleotides are TGTGCCAGCAGCTTGTCCGGGGGGGGATACAATGAGCAGTTCTTC.

The chain is built from TRBV6-2 or TRBV6-3 and TRBJ1-1; 7 positions agree with TRBD1. The CDR3 loop spans 16 amino acids. Germline-derived CDR1 and CDR2 are MNHEY and SVGEGT. Trimming at V came to 2 bases and at J to 0 bases, leaving 6 bases not matched to a gene. CDR3 nucleotides: TGTGCCAGCAGTTACATTGCCGGGACAGTGAACACTGAAGCTTTCTTT. As protein: CASSYIAGTVNTEAFF.

This clone was counted only a few times. This chain uses TRBV29-1 with TRBJ1-3, with D possibly matching TRBD1 (6 bases). Germline V gene sequence: CDR1 SQVTM, CDR2 ANQGSEA. The CDR3 runs 14 residues. The V and J ends lost 6 bases and 0 bases respectively, with 12 bases between them. CDR3 sequence (DNA): TGCAGCGTCCGACAGGACTTCTCTGGAAACACCATATATTTT. Its translation is CSVRQDFSGNTIYF.

V is TRBV18 and J is TRBJ1-2, with 9 bases that match TRBD1. Germline values: CDR1 KGHSH, CDR2 LQKENI. The length of the CDR3 is 14 residues. Germline trimming cut 5 bases from V and 7 bases from J; bases unmatched to any gene: 8. The CDR3 loop reads CASSVLATGGGYTF. Here the CDR3 DNA reads TGTGCCAGCTCAGTCCTCGCGACAGGGGGTGGCTACACCTTC.

The V gene is TRBV19, the J gene TRBJ1-6; D possibly corresponds to TRBD1 (6 bases). CDR1 and CDR2 from the germline V gene are LNHDA and SQIVND (reference sequence). V lost 7 bases and J lost 3, with 10 bases in between. CDR3 length: 14 residues. The CDR3 sequence is CASMEQGYNSPLHF. The CDR3 DNA is TGTGCCAGTATGGAACAGGGCTATAATTCACCCCTCCACTTT.